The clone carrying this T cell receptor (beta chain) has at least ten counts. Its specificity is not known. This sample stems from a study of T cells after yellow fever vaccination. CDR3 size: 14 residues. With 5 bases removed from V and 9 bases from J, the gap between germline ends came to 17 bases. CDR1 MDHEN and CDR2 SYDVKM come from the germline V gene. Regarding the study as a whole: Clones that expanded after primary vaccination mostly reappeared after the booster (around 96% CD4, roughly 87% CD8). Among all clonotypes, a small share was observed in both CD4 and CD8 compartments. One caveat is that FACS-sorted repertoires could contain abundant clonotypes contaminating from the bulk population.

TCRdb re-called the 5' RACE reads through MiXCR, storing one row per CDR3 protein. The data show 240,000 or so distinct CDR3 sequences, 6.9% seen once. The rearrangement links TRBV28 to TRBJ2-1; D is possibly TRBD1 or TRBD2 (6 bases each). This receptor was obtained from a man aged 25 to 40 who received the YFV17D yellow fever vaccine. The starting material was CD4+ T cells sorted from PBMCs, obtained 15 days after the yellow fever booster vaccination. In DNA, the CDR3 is TGTGCCAGCAGTCCTCCTGGCAGGGGAGGTGAGCAGTTCTTC. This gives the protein CASSPPGRGGEQFF. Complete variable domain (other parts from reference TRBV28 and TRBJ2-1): DVKVTQSSRYLVKRTGEKVFLECVQDMDHENMFWYRQDPGLGLRLIYFSYDVKMKEKGDIPEGYSVSREKKERFSLILESASTNQTSMYLCASSPPGRGGEQFFGPGTRLTVL.